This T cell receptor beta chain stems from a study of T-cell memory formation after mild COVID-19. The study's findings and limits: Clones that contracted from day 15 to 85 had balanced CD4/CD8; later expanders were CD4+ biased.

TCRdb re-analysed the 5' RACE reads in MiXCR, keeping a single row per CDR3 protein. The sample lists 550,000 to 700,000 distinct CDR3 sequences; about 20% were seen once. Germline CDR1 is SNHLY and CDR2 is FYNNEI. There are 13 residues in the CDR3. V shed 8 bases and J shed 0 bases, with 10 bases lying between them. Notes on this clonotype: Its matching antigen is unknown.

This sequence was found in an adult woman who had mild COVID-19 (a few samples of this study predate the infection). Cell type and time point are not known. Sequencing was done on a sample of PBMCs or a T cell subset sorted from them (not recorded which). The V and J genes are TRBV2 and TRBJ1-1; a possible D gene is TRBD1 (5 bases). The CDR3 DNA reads TGTGCCAGCGTGTGGGGCGTGAACACTGAAGCTTTCTTT. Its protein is CASVWGVNTEAFF.